The 25 T cell receptor beta chains reported below all come from one sample, sequenced in a study of blood T cell repertoires in COVID-19. Sequencing was performed with immunoSEQ multiplex PCR; in TCRdb, only in-frame clones are kept and a portion is missing. The table includes around 100,000 clones, approximately 83% detected once. The sample comprised PBMCs or T cells enriched from blood (not recorded which). Receptors originate from a woman aged 45-65 years who had recovered from COVID-19.

This clone came up once. The rearrangement uses TRBV9 and TRBJ2-3, with D possibly matching TRBD2 (5 bases). The V end was cut by 0 bases, the J end by 6 bases, with 29 bases between. The CDR3 is 20 residues long. Germline V gives CDR1 SGDLS, CDR2 YYNGEE. CDR3 residues: CASSVAGEREVATPLDTQYF. The DNA for the CDR3 is TGTGCCAGCAGCGTAGCCGGTGAGAGGGAAGTGGCCACACCCCTCGATACGCAGTATTTT.

The rearrangement joins TRBV10-3 to TRBJ1-2; maybe TRBD1 (6 bases). The CDR3 covers 14 residues. V was clipped by 2 bases and J by 8 bases, with 15 bases between them. Germline V lookup: CDR1 ENHRY, CDR2 SYGVKD. CDR3 in DNA: TGTGCCATCAGTGAGGGGCAGGGGATGAGCGGCTACACCTTC. Its translation is CAISEGQGMSGYTF.

The gene calls are TRBV18 and TRBJ2-7; 9 bases line up with TRBD1. The CDR3 spans 14 residues. V shed 6 bases and J 7 bases; nucleotides not matched to a gene: 10. The germline V gene encodes CDR1 KGHSH and CDR2 LQKENI. The DNA of the CDR3 is TGTGCCAGCTCGCCCGGGACAGGGCGCAGTGAGCAGTACTTC. Its protein is CASSPGTGRSEQYF.

This chain links TRBV18 with TRBJ1-4; D ambiguous. The V gene's germline CDR1 is KGHSH and CDR2 LQKENI. Trimming removed 3 bases at V and 0 bases at J, with 5 bases between. This CDR3 has 14 amino acids. The CDR3: CASSPPATNEKLFF. CDR3 in DNA: TGTGCCAGCTCACCCCCTGCAACTAATGAAAAACTGTTTTTT.

DNA of the CDR3: TGTGCCAGCAGCGGGACTAGCGGGAGGGCCGGGTCCAAAAACATTCAGTACTTC. Residues: CASSGTSGRAGSKNIQYF. The chain carries TRBV11-2 and TRBJ2-4; 16 bases agree with TRBD2. V dropped 5 bases and J dropped 2; count of bases not matched to a gene: 6. The CDR3 is made up of 18 amino acids. Per germline, CDR1 SGHAT and CDR2 FQNNGV. Combining the CDR3 with reference TRBV11-2 and TRBJ2-4 gives the whole variable domain EAGVAQSPRYKIIEKRQSVAFWCNPISGHATLYWYQQILGQGPKLLIQFQNNGVVDDSQLPKDRFSAERLKGVDSTLKIQPAKLEDSAVYLCASSGTSGRAGSKNIQYFGAGTRLSVL.

The chain links TRBV5-1 to TRBJ2-1; 8 bases agree with TRBD2. This CDR3 contains 16 residues. Germline assignment: CDR1 SGHRS and CDR2 YFSETQ. J lost 4 bases, V lost 3 bases, and 9 bases had no gene match. The CDR3 sequence is CASSSQAGERYNEQFF. The CDR3 DNA sequence: TGCGCCAGCAGCTCTCAAGCGGGAGAGCGTTACAATGAGCAGTTCTTC.

The gene calls are TRBV5-4 and TRBJ1-5; D unclear. V lost 4 bases to trimming and J lost 2 bases, with 7 bases between them. Germline V gene lookup returns CDR1 SGHNT and CDR2 YYREEE (reference sequence). This CDR3 region has 13 residues. The CDR3 DNA follows: TGTGCCAGCAGCGTCTTCGGCAATCAGCCCCAGCATTTT. Translating gives CASSVFGNQPQHF.

V is TRBV19 and J is TRBJ1-3; no definite D call. Trimming removed 4 bases at V and 0 bases at J, with 7 bases between. Germline CDR1 and CDR2: LNHDA and SQIVND (reference sequence). This CDR3 is 14 amino acids long. CDR3 sequence reads: CASSTGFSGNTIYF. The CDR3 DNA is TGTGCCAGTAGTACAGGCTTCTCTGGAAACACCATATATTTT.

The J gene is TRBJ2-3, the V gene TRBV5-1, with D maybe TRBD1 (7 bases). CDR1 is SGHRS, CDR2 YFSETQ, per germline. CDR3 length: 16 amino acids. With 3 bases removed from V and 0 bases from J, the gap between germline ends came to 14 bases. CDR3: CASSWTGAGSTDTQYF. Here the CDR3 DNA reads TGCGCCAGCAGCTGGACAGGTGCGGGAAGCACAGATACGCAGTATTTT.

The V gene is TRBV14, the J gene TRBJ2-1, with D perhaps matching TRBD2 (6 bases). V was clipped by 3 bases and J by 3 bases, with 9 bases between them. Per the germline V gene, CDR1 is SGHDN and CDR2 is FVKESK. CDR3 length equals 14 residues. The CDR3 loop is CASSHRDFYNEQFF. DNA of the CDR3: TGTGCCAGCAGCCACAGGGACTTCTACAATGAGCAGTTCTTC.

V and J are TRBV3-1 (or the pseudogene TRBV3-2) and TRBJ2-3, with 9 nucleotides matching TRBD2. V lost 4 bases, J lost 2 bases, and 7 bases stayed unmatched. Germline V gene lookup returns CDR1 LGHDT and CDR2 YNNKEL (reference sequence). The CDR3 runs 16 residues. The CDR3: CASSPPGTSPTDTQYF. DNA of the CDR3: TGTGCCAGCAGCCCGCCCGGGACTAGCCCCACAGATACGCAGTATTTT.

The chain carries TRBV19 and TRBJ1-1; no clear D. V shed 1 base and J shed 1 base, with 10 bases lying between them. Germline CDR1 and CDR2: LNHDA and SQIVND (reference sequence). This CDR3 is 15 amino acids long. This CDR3 reads CASSIAVLENTEAFF. DNA of the CDR3: TGTGCCAGTAGTATAGCCGTCTTAGAGAACACTGAAGCTTTCTTT.

V is TRBV24-1 and J is TRBJ2-1; D gene ambiguous. The germline V gene has CDR1 KGHDR and CDR2 SFDVKD. This CDR3 contains 14 residues. Trimming took 3 bases from V and 7 from J, leaving 12 bases between them. The CDR3 nucleotides read TGTGCCACCAGTGATAACTTCGCTGGTAATGAGCAGTTCTTC. This translates into CATSDNFAGNEQFF.

The rearrangement joins TRBV27 to TRBJ2-7; 9 nucleotides agree with TRBD1. The V gene's germline CDR1 is MNHEY and CDR2 SMNVEV (reference sequence). The CDR3 contains 16 residues. Trimming removed 6 bases from V and 2 bases from J; junction bases left unmatched: 11. CDR3 sequence (DNA): TGTGCCAGCAGATCACCCTCCGGGACAGGGACCTACGAGCAGTACTTC. It yields the protein CASRSPSGTGTYEQYF.

The J gene is TRBJ2-2, the V gene TRBV27; a weak D match, TRBD1 (6 bases). The CDR3 length is 17 residues. Germline V gives CDR1 MNHEY, CDR2 SMNVEV (reference sequence). The V gene lost 8 bases and the J gene lost 4 bases, with 23 bases spanning the gap. CDR3 loop: CASPSGSVQGPTGELFF. The DNA for the CDR3 is TGTGCCAGCCCATCTGGCTCTGTACAGGGCCCCACCGGGGAGCTGTTTTTT.

The chain is built from TRBV3-1 (or the pseudogene TRBV3-2) and TRBJ1-1; 8 bases align to TRBD1. This CDR3 comprises 18 residues. V was pared by 0 bases and J by 3 bases, with 12 bases of the junction left unmatched. Per the germline V gene, CDR1 is LGHDT and CDR2 is YNNKEL (reference sequence). The chain's CDR3 is CASSQDLSGQVGHTEAFF. The DNA of the CDR3 is TGTGCCAGCAGCCAAGACCTTTCGGGACAGGTTGGCCACACTGAAGCTTTCTTT.

The V gene is TRBV18, the J gene TRBJ2-3; D is perhaps TRBD1 (5 bases). Germline lookup yields CDR1 KGHSH and CDR2 LQKENI. V was cut by 3 bases and J by 3 bases, with 7 bases left in between. This CDR3 region has 13 residues. This CDR3 reads CASSPRETDTQYF. The CDR3 DNA follows: TGTGCCAGCTCACCCAGGGAAACAGATACGCAGTATTTT.

The rearrangement joins TRBV30 to TRBJ1-3; 7 bases match TRBD1. CDR3 length: 16 residues. The germline CDR1 and CDR2 sequences are GTSNPN and SVGIG (reference sequence). V lost 0 bases, J lost 5 bases, and 10 bases stayed unmatched. In DNA form, the CDR3 reads TGTGCCTGGAGTGTTCCACTCTTCAGGGGGAGAAACACCATATATTTT. It is translated as CAWSVPLFRGRNTIYF.

This rearrangement joins TRBV11-2 to TRBJ1-1; possible D gene TRBD1, 5 bases. CDR3 length: 13 residues. The V gene lost 7 bases and the J gene lost 4 bases, with 13 bases spanning the gap. Germline V lookup: CDR1 SGHAT, CDR2 FQNNGV. CDR3 sequence: CASTHGGGTEAFF. The CDR3 nucleotides are TGTGCCAGCACTCATGGGGGGGGCACTGAAGCTTTCTTT.

The chain combines TRBV5-1 with TRBJ1-4; 8 positions agree with TRBD1. With V trimmed by 1 base and J by 4 bases, 3 bases remained unmatched. The length of the CDR3 is 15 residues. Per the germline V gene, CDR1 is SGHRS and CDR2 is YFSETQ. DNA of the CDR3: TGCGCCAGCAGCTTGCTGACAGGGGATAATGAAAAACTGTTTTTT. Translation gives CASSLLTGDNEKLFF.

This clone was counted only a few times. This chain joins TRBV19 and TRBJ1-5; tentatively, D is TRBD1 (5 bases). The CDR3 is 15 residues long. The V gene's germline CDR1 is LNHDA and CDR2 SQIVND (reference sequence). Trimming removed 8 bases at V and 6 bases at J, with 20 bases between. CDR3 nucleotide sequence: TGTGCCAGTGGGTACAGGTTAGGTTCGGGTCAGCCCCAGCATTTT. It encodes CASGYRLGSGQPQHF.

This clone was observed a single time. This rearrangement joins TRBV5-1 to TRBJ2-2; no firm D call. The CDR3 is 12 residues long. V lost 2 bases and J 6 bases, leaving 5 bases between the germline ends. Germline loops: CDR1 SGHRS, CDR2 YFSETQ. The CDR3 loop reads CASSFPAGELFF. The CDR3 coding sequence is TGCGCCAGCAGCTTCCCGGCCGGGGAGCTGTTTTTT.

The J gene is TRBJ1-3, the V gene TRBV2; the match to TRBD1 covers 7 bases. Trimming removed 6 bases from V and 2 bases from J; junction bases left unmatched: 4. The germline gives CDR1 SNHLY, CDR2 FYNNEI. The CDR3 consists of 14 residues. For the CDR3, the DNA is TGTGCCAGCAGGGGTGACAGGGCTGGAAACACCATATATTTT. It codes for CASRGDRAGNTIYF.

This clone was seen a single time. This chain uses TRBV6-5 with TRBJ2-3; D is ambiguous. V lost 8 bases to trimming and J lost 1 base, with 10 bases between them. The CDR3 spans 13 residues. In germline, CDR1 is MNHEY, CDR2 SVGAGI. The CDR3 sequence: CASLSTGTDTQYF. CDR3 bases: TGTGCCAGCCTCTCCACAGGCACAGATACGCAGTATTTT.

The chain uses TRBV19 and TRBJ2-7; 9 bases are a match to TRBD2. CDR3 size: 15 residues. The V segment lost 1 base and the J segment 6 bases; nucleotides outside the gene matches: 7. The germline gives CDR1 LNHDA, CDR2 SQIVND (reference sequence). CDR3 bases: TGTGCCAGTAGTATAGGCGGGAGGGCGTACTCCGAGCAGTACTTC. Residues: CASSIGGRAYSEQYF.